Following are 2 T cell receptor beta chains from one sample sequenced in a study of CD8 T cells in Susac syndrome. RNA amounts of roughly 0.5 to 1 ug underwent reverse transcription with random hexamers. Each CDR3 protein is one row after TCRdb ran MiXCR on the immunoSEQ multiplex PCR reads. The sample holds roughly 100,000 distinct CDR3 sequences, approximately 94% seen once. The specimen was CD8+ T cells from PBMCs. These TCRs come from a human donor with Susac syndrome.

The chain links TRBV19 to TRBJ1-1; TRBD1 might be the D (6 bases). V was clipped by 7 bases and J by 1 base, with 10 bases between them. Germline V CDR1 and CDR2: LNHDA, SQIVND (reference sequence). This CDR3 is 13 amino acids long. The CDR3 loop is CASNGQPNTEAFF. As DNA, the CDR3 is TGTGCCAGTAATGGACAGCCGAACACTGAAGCTTTCTTT.

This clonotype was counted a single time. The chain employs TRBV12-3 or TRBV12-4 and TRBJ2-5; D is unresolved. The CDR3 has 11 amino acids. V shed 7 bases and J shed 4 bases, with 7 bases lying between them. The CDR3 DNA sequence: TGTGCCAGCATGGACCTAGAGACCCAGTACTTC. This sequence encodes CASMDLETQYF.